What follows are 3 T cell receptor beta chains derived from one specimen sequenced in a study of T-cell memory formation after mild COVID-19. TCRdb fed the 5' RACE reads into MiXCR, producing one record per CDR3 protein. Among about 190,000 distinct CDR3 sequences listed, about a sixth were seen once. The sequencing input was PBMCs or a T cell subset sorted from them (not recorded which). The receptors were gathered from an adult woman who had mild COVID-19 (a few samples of this study predate the infection). Cell type and time point are not known.

V and J are TRBV3-1 and TRBJ1-2; D remains unclear. CDR1 is LGHDT, CDR2 YNNKEL, per germline (reference sequence). The CDR3 covers 11 residues. V was cut by 8 bases and J by 8 bases, with 12 bases left in between. The CDR3 loop reads CASGDFGGYTF. CDR3 sequence (DNA): TGTGCCAGCGGCGATTTCGGCGGCTACACCTTC.

This clonotype was recorded a few times. The chain couples TRBV7-3 to TRBJ1-6; the D is unclear. V was cut by 4 bases and J by 9 bases, with 7 bases left in between. The length of the CDR3 is 12 residues. Germline assignment: CDR1 SGHTA and CDR2 FQGTGA. The CDR3 sequence: CASSSEGSPLHF. For the CDR3, the DNA is TGTGCCAGCAGCTCAGAAGGTTCACCCCTCCACTTT.

The V and J genes are TRBV30 and TRBJ1-5; maybe TRBD1 (5 bases). V was cut by 0 bases and J by 7 bases, with 16 bases left in between. Germline V gene sequence: CDR1 GTSNPN, CDR2 SVGIG (reference sequence). This CDR3 has 15 residues. CDR3 in DNA: TGTGCCTGGAGTGTTGGGTGGCAGGGAGGACAGCCCCAGCATTTT. Translated, it gives CAWSVGWQGGQPQHF.